These 9 T cell receptor beta chains came from one sample sequenced in a study of blood T cell repertoires in COVID-19. The method was immunoSEQ multiplex PCR; TCRdb's version includes in-frame clones alone and lacks a portion of them. The sample consists of about 190,000 clones, approximately 80% of them appearing once. The sample consisted of peripheral blood. The receptor set was obtained from a man in his forties or fifties who had recovered from COVID-19.

The chain carries TRBV9 and TRBJ2-3; 7 bases align to TRBD1. The CDR3 extends over 16 amino acids. The junction had 8 bases not matched to a gene; V was cut back by 1 base and J by 3 bases. CDR1 is SGDLS and CDR2 is YYNGEE in the germline V gene. CDR3 sequence reads: CASSVSTGFVTDTQYF. The CDR3 nucleotides are TGTGCCAGCAGCGTATCGACAGGGTTTGTGACAGATACGCAGTATTTT. Filled out from reference TRBV9 and TRBJ2-3, the complete variable domain reads DSGVTQTPKHLITATGQRVTLRCSPRSGDLSVYWYQQSLDQGLQFLIQYYNGEERAKGNILERFSAQQFPDLHSELNLSSLELGDSALYFCASSVSTGFVTDTQYFGPGTRLTVL.

This chain links TRBV2 with TRBJ2-1; possibly TRBD2 for D (7 bases). The CDR3 is 12 residues long. V gave up 4 bases and J gave up 8 bases, with 9 bases separating them. Looked up from germline, CDR1 is SNHLY and CDR2 is FYNNEI. CDR3 region: CASSVGGDEQFF. The CDR3 DNA is TGTGCCAGCAGTGTAGGGGGGGATGAGCAGTTCTTC.

The chain links TRBV9 to TRBJ2-4, with TRBD1 identical over 8 bases. The CDR3 runs 16 residues. J was trimmed by 9 bases and V by 0 bases; bases with no gene match: 11. Germline CDR1 is SGDLS and CDR2 is YYNGEE. The CDR3 DNA follows: TGTGCCAGCAGCGTAGGGACAGGGTGGGAGAAGGTCATTCAGTACTTC. It translates to CASSVGTGWEKVIQYF.

J is TRBJ1-2 and V is TRBV15, with a weak D call TRBD1 (6 bases). Trimming left V 3 bases short and J 4 bases short, with 15 bases between. Germline CDR1 reads LNHNV; CDR2 reads YYDKDF (reference sequence). The CDR3 extends over 15 amino acids. The CDR3: CATSSARRGGYGYTF. For the CDR3, the DNA is TGTGCCACCAGCAGTGCCCGGCGAGGGGGCTATGGCTACACCTTC.

The V call is TRBV6-5, the J call TRBJ2-1, with a weak D call TRBD1 (6 bases). Trimming pared 5 bases from V and 4 bases from J, leaving 6 bases between. Germline values: CDR1 MNHEY, CDR2 SVGAGI. The CDR3 loop spans 12 amino acids. CDR3 in amino acids: CASSQGYNEQFF. CDR3 bases: TGTGCCAGCAGTCAGGGGTACAATGAGCAGTTCTTC.

J is TRBJ2-2 and V is TRBV18; perhaps TRBD2 as D (5 bases). The germline V gene has CDR1 KGHSH and CDR2 LQKENI. The CDR3 totals 15 residues. V lost 3 bases and J lost 3, with 11 bases in between. CDR3 sequence: CASSPLKGDTGELFF. The DNA for the CDR3 is TGTGCCAGCTCACCGTTGAAGGGAGACACCGGGGAGCTGTTTTTT. The variable domain in full, completed from reference TRBV18 and TRBJ2-2, reads NAGVMQNPRHLVRRRGQEARLRCSPMKGHSHVYWYRQLPEEGLKFMVYLQKENIIDESGMPKERFSAEFPKEGPSILRIQQVVRGDSAAYFCASSPLKGDTGELFFGEGSRLTVL.

The chain is built from TRBV25-1 and TRBJ1-2; 9 bases match TRBD1. Germline V CDR1 and CDR2: MGHDK, SYGVNS. The V and J ends lost 3 bases and 8 bases, in that order; junction bases with no gene match: 7. The CDR3 totals 14 residues. The CDR3 reads CASSDSGQGIGYTF. CDR3 sequence (DNA): TGTGCCAGCAGTGATTCGGGACAGGGTATAGGCTACACCTTC.

This sequence joins TRBV5-6 and TRBJ1-6; D unclear. The CDR3 sequence is 14 residues long. Trimming cost V 2 bases and J 6 bases, with 9 bases left between them. The germline CDR1 and CDR2 sequences are SGHDT and YYEEEE. CDR3 nucleotides: TGTGCCAGCAGCTTCGTAGGGAGTAATTCACCCCTCCACTTT. Its protein is CASSFVGSNSPLHF.

The chain carries TRBV5-3 and TRBJ2-7; 8 bases align to TRBD2. TRBV5-3 is assigned to the ORF class and has an uncertain function. There are 14 residues in the CDR3. The V and J ends lost 4 bases and 6 bases, in that order; junction bases with no gene match: 9. DNA of the CDR3: TGTGCCAGAAGCGGCACGGGACTAGTCTGCGAGCAGTACTTC. It specifies CARSGTGLVCEQYF.